The 19 T cell receptor beta chains given below trace back to one sample, sequenced in a study of vaccination and CD4 T cells after COVID-19. These TCRs' antigens remain unknown. Time point defined: late sampling 161 to 241 days after vaccination in a few convalescent patients. Treatment defined: 10-day PBMC culture with coronavirus spike peptide pools or control peptides (ViraFEST assay). Cultured CD4+ T-cell DNA underwent Oncomine TCR Beta short-read sequencing. TCRdb called the PCR reads again in MiXCR, with one record for every CDR3 protein. In the table there are tens of thousands of distinct CDR3 sequences, approximately 32% of which are singletons. Sequenced here: CD4+ T cells from blood, cultured in vitro, sampled about 7 months after SARS-CoV-2 vaccination. Receptors originate from a human donor who had recovered from COVID-19.

This clonotype appeared a few times. The chain couples TRBV19 to TRBJ1-5, with D unclear. Germline CDR1 is LNHDA and CDR2 is SQIVND (reference sequence). V gave up 4 bases and J gave up 9 bases, with 13 bases separating them. CDR3 length: 13 amino acids. CDR3 protein: CASSTILGSPQHF. DNA for the CDR3: TGTGCCAGTAGTACCATCCTTGGATCGCCCCAGCATTTT.

The chain recombines TRBV11-3 with TRBJ1-1; D call uncertain. CDR3 length: 13 amino acids. Germline values: CDR1 SGHNT, CDR2 YENEEA. The germline V and J ends were trimmed by 6 bases and 2 bases, with 10 bases remaining between them. In nucleotides, the CDR3 is TGTGCCAGCAGAGAAGGACCTAACACTGAAGCTTTCTTT. Protein sequence: CASREGPNTEAFF.

This chain connects TRBV7-9 to TRBJ2-3; no clear D. Trimming cost V 2 bases and J 3 bases, with 0 bases left between them. This CDR3 spans 11 amino acids. Per germline, CDR1 SEHNR and CDR2 FQNEAQ (reference sequence). CDR3 coding DNA: TGTGCCAGCAGCTTAACAGATACGCAGTATTTT. This translates into CASSLTDTQYF.

There are a few counts of this clonotype. The genes are TRBV6-2 or TRBV6-3 and TRBJ2-5, with D maybe TRBD1 (5 bases). The CDR3 extends over 15 amino acids. V lost 2 bases, J lost 4 bases, and 14 bases lay in between. Germline CDR1 reads MNHEY; CDR2 reads SVGEGT. The CDR3 protein is CASSYAAFRGETQYF. The CDR3 DNA reads as TGTGCCAGCAGTTACGCAGCCTTTAGGGGAGAGACCCAGTACTTC.

V usage is TRBV20-1 and J usage is TRBJ2-1; 10 positions match TRBD2. Germline V gene sequence: CDR1 DFQATT, CDR2 SNEGSKA (reference sequence). V dropped 1 base and J dropped 3; count of bases not matched to a gene: 9. CDR3 length equals 17 residues. CDR3 protein: CSARVASGGAIYNEQFF. For the CDR3, the DNA is TGCAGTGCTAGAGTCGCCAGCGGGGGGGCCATCTACAATGAGCAGTTCTTC.

This clonotype was recorded once. The gene calls are TRBV6-1 and TRBJ2-5; D is unresolved. Trimming left V 5 bases short and J 6 bases short, with 13 bases between. The CDR3 is 13 amino acids. CDR1 is MNHNS and CDR2 is SASEGT in the germline V gene. The CDR3 region has the DNA TGTGCCAGCAGTACCCCGGGCTGGAAGACCCAGTACTTC. Translation gives CASSTPGWKTQYF.

The genes are TRBV9 and TRBJ2-7; D gene uncertain. Trimming pared 2 bases from V and 3 bases from J, leaving 9 bases between. Germline V gene sequence: CDR1 SGDLS, CDR2 YYNGEE. This CDR3 has 13 residues. Written as DNA, the CDR3 is TGTGCCAGCAGCGTCGGACGGAACTACGAGCAGTACTTC. It encodes CASSVGRNYEQYF. The entire variable domain, with the rest obtained from reference TRBV9 and TRBJ2-7, is as follows: DSGVTQTPKHLITATGQRVTLRCSPRSGDLSVYWYQQSLDQGLQFLIQYYNGEERAKGNILERFSAQQFPDLHSELNLSSLELGDSALYFCASSVGRNYEQYFGPGTRLTVT.

This clonotype was observed a few times. The chain uses TRBV10-3 and TRBJ2-7; D is unclear. CDR3 size: 12 residues. Germline assignment: CDR1 ENHRY and CDR2 SYGVKD. The V end was cut by 2 bases, the J end by 4 bases, with 6 bases between. CDR3 region: CAISEPHYEQYF. The CDR3 coding sequence is TGTGCCATCAGTGAGCCACATTACGAGCAGTACTTC.

The chain links TRBV20-1 to TRBJ2-5; TRBD1 matches at 7 bases. V gave up 3 bases and J gave up 4 bases; unmatched junction bases: 11. CDR1 is DFQATT and CDR2 is SNEGSKA in the germline V gene (reference sequence). The CDR3 totals 15 residues. The CDR3: CSASPTGIGPETQYF. As DNA, the CDR3 is TGCAGTGCTAGCCCGACAGGGATTGGTCCAGAGACCCAGTACTTC.

The chain recombines TRBV18 with TRBJ1-1; no definite D call. From germline, CDR1 is KGHSH and CDR2 LQKENI. With 2 bases removed from V and 3 bases from J, the gap between germline ends came to 10 bases. CDR3 length: 14 amino acids. The CDR3 region has the DNA TGTGCCAGCTCACCAATGGTGGTGGACACTGAAGCTTTCTTT. Translation gives CASSPMVVDTEAFF.

This clonotype was observed a handful of times. This chain uses TRBV11-3 with TRBJ2-7; D could derive from TRBD1 or TRBD2 (5 bases each). Germline V gene sequence: CDR1 SGHNT, CDR2 YENEEA. V was trimmed by 5 bases and J by 4 bases, leaving 18 bases between them. The CDR3 length is 15 residues. The CDR3 sequence: CASSIGTPTLYEQYF. CDR3 bases: TGTGCCAGCAGCATCGGGACCCCGACATTGTACGAGCAGTACTTC.

This clonotype was counted once. This chain uses TRBV2 with TRBJ2-7, with D perhaps TRBD1 (5 bases). Between the trimmed V and J ends, which lost 7 bases and 8 bases, there was a span of 12 bases. Germline CDR1 SNHLY, CDR2 FYNNEI. This CDR3 has 11 amino acids. The CDR3 nucleotides read TGTGCCAGCACCCGACAGTACAAGCAGTACTTC. It specifies CASTRQYKQYF.

This sequence joins TRBV20-1 and TRBJ2-7; D gene unclear. V was clipped by 0 bases and J by 4 bases, with 7 bases between them. The CDR3 loop spans 12 amino acids. In germline, CDR1 is DFQATT, CDR2 SNEGSKA (reference sequence). CDR3 amino acids: CSARERLYEQYF. The CDR3 DNA follows: TGCAGTGCTAGAGAAAGGCTATACGAGCAGTACTTC.

This chain uses TRBV11-2 with TRBJ2-5; TRBD2 might be the D (5 bases). The ends were cut back, 1 base at V and 5 bases at J, with 17 bases in the middle. CDR3 length: 16 amino acids. Germline assignment: CDR1 SGHAT and CDR2 FQNNGV. CDR3 sequence reads: CASSLGFSGIGETQYF. The DNA of the CDR3 is TGTGCCAGCAGCTTAGGGTTCTCGGGGATTGGGGAGACCCAGTACTTC.

The genes are TRBV6-2 or TRBV6-3 and TRBJ2-5; D is unresolved. V lost 2 bases and J lost 5, with 18 bases in between. Germline loops: CDR1 MNHEY, CDR2 SVGEGT. The CDR3 is 16 amino acids. The CDR3 region has the DNA TGTGCCAGCAGTTACGGGAAAACTTCCCGAGCGGAGACCCAGTACTTC. It translates to CASSYGKTSRAETQYF.

The chain uses TRBV4-1 and TRBJ2-3, with a tentative D call TRBD2 (6 bases). V gave up 1 base and J gave up 1 base, with 15 bases separating them. Looked up from germline, CDR1 is MGHRA and CDR2 is YSYEKL. CDR3 size: 17 residues. CDR3 coding DNA: TGCGCCAGCAGCCAAGGGAGGGGTTTCGTGGGCACAGATACGCAGTATTTT. It translates to CASSQGRGFVGTDTQYF.

This clonotype turned up a few times. The chain's CDR3 is CASSLAPRTSSEQFF. The DNA for the CDR3 is TGTGCCAGCAGCTTAGCCCCCCGGACTAGCTCAGAGCAGTTCTTC. The rearrangement links TRBV7-2 to TRBJ2-1; 8 positions agree with TRBD2. The CDR3 has 15 residues. Trimming at V came to 0 bases and at J to 10 bases, leaving 8 bases not matched to a gene. Germline V lookup: CDR1 SGHTA, CDR2 FQGNSA.

This clonotype occurred a few times. The J gene is TRBJ2-5, the V gene TRBV2; no reliable D call. Germline-derived CDR1 and CDR2 are SNHLY and FYNNEI. Trimming removed 4 bases at V and 4 bases at J, with 4 bases between. The CDR3 loop spans 11 amino acids. The CDR3 DNA is TGTGCCAGCAGTGGCCTAGAGACCCAGTACTTC. This gives the protein CASSGLETQYF.

This clonotype was counted a few times. The CDR3 loop reads CAISDNIQPRQSTEAFF. The CDR3 nucleotides are TGTGCCATCAGTGACAATATACAACCAAGACAGAGCACTGAAGCTTTCTTT. V is TRBV10-3 and J is TRBJ1-1; possible D gene TRBD1, 5 bases. The CDR3 runs to 17 residues. The ends were cut back, 3 bases at V and 4 bases at J, with 21 bases in the middle. Germline lookup yields CDR1 ENHRY and CDR2 SYGVKD.